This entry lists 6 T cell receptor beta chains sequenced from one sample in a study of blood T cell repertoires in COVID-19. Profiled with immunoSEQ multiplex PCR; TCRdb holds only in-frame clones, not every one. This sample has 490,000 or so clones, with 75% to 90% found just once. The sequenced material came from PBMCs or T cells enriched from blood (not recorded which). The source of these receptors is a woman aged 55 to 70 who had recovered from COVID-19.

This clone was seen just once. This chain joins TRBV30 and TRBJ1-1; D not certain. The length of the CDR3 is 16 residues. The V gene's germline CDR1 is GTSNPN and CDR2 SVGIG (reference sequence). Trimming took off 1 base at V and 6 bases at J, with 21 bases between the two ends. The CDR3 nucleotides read TGTGCCTGGAGTGAGGTGGGCCGGGGTCAATTCCCTGAAGCTTTCTTT. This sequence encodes CAWSEVGRGQFPEAFF. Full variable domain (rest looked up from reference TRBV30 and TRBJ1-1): SQTIHQWPATLVQPVGSPLSLECTVEGTSNPNLYWYRQAAGRGLQLLFYSVGIGQISSEVPQNLSASRPQDRQFILSSKKLLLSDSGFYLCAWSEVGRGQFPEAFFGQGTRLTVV.

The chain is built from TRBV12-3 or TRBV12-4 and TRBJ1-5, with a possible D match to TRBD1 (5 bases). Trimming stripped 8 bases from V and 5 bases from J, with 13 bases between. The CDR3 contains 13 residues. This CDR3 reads CASPSTTDQPQHF. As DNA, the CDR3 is TGTGCCAGCCCTTCCACGACAGATCAGCCCCAGCATTTT.

For the CDR3, the DNA is TGCGCCAGCAGCTTGGTGGCGGGGGGGCTCGAGCAGTACTTC. This codes for CASSLVAGGLEQYF. The chain joins TRBV5-1 to TRBJ2-7; 9 bases line up with TRBD2. Germline loops: CDR1 SGHRS, CDR2 YFSETQ. This CDR3 comprises 14 residues. Trimming took 0 bases from V and 6 from J; bases not matched to a gene: 4.

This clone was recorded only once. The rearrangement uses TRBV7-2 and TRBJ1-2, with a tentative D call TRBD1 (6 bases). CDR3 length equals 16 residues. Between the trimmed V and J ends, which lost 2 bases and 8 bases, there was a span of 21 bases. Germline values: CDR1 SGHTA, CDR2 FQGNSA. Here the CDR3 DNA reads TGTGCCAGCAGCTTAATGGGGGCAGGGGCGGCGGAGGGCTACACCTTC. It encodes CASSLMGAGAAEGYTF.

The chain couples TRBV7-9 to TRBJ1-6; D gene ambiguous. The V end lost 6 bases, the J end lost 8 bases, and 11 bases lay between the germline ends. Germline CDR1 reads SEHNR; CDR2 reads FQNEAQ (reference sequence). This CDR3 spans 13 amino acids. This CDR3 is CASRFKPDSPLHF. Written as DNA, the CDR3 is TGTGCCAGCAGGTTTAAGCCCGATTCACCCCTCCACTTT.

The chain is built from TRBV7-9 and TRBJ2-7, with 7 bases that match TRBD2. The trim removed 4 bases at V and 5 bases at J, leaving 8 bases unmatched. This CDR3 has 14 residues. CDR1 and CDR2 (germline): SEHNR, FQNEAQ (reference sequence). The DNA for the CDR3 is TGTGCCAGCAGCTCCCTGGGGGGGGTCAACGAGCAGTACTTC. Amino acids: CASSSLGGVNEQYF.